This T cell receptor (beta chain) was recorded in a study of T cell changes during pregnancy in multiple sclerosis. This table comes from immunoSEQ multiplex PCR, and its TCRdb copy is limited to in-frame clones, with some not included. The repertoire includes tens of thousands of clones, about 88% of them detected once, and around 3.2% sits in the top ten. CDR1 is LNHDA, CDR2 SQIVND, per germline (reference sequence). V was cut by 7 bases and J by 2 bases, with 23 bases left in between. The CDR3 is made up of 18 amino acids. V gene TRBV19 combines with J gene TRBJ2-2; D perhaps matches TRBD2 (7 bases). The source of this sequence is a female donor with multiple sclerosis, enrolled in a pregnancy study. The sequences come from peripheral blood, collected before pregnancy. CDR3 nucleotides: TGTGCCAGTATAGGGTTTGCGGGGGCCGGACAAAACACCGGGGAGCTGTTTTTT. It yields the protein CASIGFAGAGQNTGELFF.